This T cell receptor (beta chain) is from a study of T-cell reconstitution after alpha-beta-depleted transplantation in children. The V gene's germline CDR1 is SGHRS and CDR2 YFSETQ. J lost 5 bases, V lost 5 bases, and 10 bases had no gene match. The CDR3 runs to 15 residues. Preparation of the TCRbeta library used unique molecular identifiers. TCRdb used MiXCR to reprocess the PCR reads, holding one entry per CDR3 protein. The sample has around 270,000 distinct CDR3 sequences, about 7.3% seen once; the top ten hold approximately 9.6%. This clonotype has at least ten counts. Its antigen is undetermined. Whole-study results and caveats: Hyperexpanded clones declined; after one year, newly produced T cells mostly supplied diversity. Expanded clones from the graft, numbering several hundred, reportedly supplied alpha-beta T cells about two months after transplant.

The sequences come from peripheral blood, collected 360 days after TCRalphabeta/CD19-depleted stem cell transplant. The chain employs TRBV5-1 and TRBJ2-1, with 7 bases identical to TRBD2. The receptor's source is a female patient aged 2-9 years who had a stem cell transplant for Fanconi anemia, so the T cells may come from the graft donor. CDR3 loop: CASRESGGINNEQFF. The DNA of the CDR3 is TGCGCCAGCAGAGAATCCGGGGGGATTAACAATGAGCAGTTCTTC.